This T cell receptor (beta chain) was observed in a study of blood T cell repertoires in COVID-19. Overall study context: The samples span acute and convalescent COVID-19 from the United States, Italy and Spain.

V lost 6 bases and J lost 10; bases outside the gene matches: 10. Germline V gene data show CDR1 as MRHNA and CDR2 as SNTAGT. CDR3 size: 14 residues. Original analysis: Researchers report that nucleated cell counts were estimated from reference gene primer amplification. Produced via immunoSEQ multiplex PCR; TCRdb's table is partial and in-frame only. The D gene and trimming were derived from the DNA, and the V and J assignments and clone size from that table. In the table there are tens of thousands of clones, approximately 86% of which are singletons. This TCR derives from a man between 65 and 85 years old with active COVID-19. Specimen: peripheral blood. This rearrangement joins TRBV6-4 to TRBJ2-1; 9 bases are a match to TRBD2. CDR3 loop: CASSPLAGGAEQFF. CDR3 nucleotide sequence: TGTGCCAGCAGCCCCCTTGCGGGAGGGGCGGAGCAGTTCTTC.